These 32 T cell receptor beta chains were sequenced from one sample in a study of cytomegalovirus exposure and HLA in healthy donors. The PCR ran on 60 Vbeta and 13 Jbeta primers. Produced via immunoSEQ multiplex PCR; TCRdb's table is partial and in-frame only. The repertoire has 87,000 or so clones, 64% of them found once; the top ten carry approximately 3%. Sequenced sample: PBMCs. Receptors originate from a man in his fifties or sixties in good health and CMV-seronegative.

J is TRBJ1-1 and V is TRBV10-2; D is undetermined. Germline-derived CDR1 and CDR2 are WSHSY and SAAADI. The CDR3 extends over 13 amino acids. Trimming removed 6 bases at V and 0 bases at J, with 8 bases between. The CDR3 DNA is TGCGCCAGCAGACGTACAGTGAACACTGAAGCTTTCTTT. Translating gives CASRRTVNTEAFF.

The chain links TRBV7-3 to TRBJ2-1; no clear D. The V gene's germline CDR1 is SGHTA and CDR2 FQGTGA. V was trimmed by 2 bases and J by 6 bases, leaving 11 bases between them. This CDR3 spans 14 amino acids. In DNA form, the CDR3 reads TGTGCCAGCAGCTTAGTGGCTAGTAGCAATGAGCAGTTCTTC. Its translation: CASSLVASSNEQFF.

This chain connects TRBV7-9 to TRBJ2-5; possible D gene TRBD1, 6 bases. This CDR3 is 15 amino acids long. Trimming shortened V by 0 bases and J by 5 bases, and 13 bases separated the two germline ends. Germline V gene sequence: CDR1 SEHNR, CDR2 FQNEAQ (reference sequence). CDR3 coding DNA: TGTGCCAGCAGCTTAGCTCAGGGGACGTCGGAGACCCAGTACTTC. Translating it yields CASSLAQGTSETQYF.

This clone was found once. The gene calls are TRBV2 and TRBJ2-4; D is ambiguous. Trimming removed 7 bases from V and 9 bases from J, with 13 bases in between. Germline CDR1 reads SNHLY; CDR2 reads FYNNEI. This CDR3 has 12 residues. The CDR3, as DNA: TGTGCCAGCATGCTGATTTCAGGCATTCAGTACTTC. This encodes CASMLISGIQYF.

The CDR3 protein is CASSRDSESNQPQHF. The CDR3 nucleotides read TGTGCCAGCAGCCGGGACAGCGAAAGCAATCAGCCCCAGCATTTT. The chain employs TRBV2 and TRBJ1-5, with 7 bases matching TRBD1. V lost 6 bases to trimming and J lost 1 base; unmatched junction nucleotides: 6. The germline V gene encodes CDR1 SNHLY and CDR2 FYNNEI. CDR3 length: 15 amino acids.

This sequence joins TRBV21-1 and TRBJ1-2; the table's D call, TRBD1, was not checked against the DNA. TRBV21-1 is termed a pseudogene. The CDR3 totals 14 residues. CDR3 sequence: CASTRVYLPLGYTF. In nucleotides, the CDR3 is TGTGCCAGCACCAGGGTCTATCTCCCTCTAGGCTACACCTTC.

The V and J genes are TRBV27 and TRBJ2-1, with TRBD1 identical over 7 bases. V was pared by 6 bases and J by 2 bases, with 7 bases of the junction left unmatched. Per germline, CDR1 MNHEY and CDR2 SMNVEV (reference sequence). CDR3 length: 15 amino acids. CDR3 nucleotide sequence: TGTGCCAGCAGCACAGGGACAGTCCCCTACAATGAGCAGTTCTTC. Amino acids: CASSTGTVPYNEQFF.

CDR3 in amino acids: CASSLVETGAEQYF. In DNA, the CDR3 is TGTGCCAGCAGCTTGGTTGAGACAGGGGCCGAGCAGTACTTC. V gene TRBV5-4 combines with J gene TRBJ2-7, with 8 bases fitting TRBD1. CDR1 is SGHNT and CDR2 is YYREEE in the germline V gene (reference sequence). This CDR3 contains 14 residues. V lost 0 bases and J lost 6; bases outside the gene matches: 5.

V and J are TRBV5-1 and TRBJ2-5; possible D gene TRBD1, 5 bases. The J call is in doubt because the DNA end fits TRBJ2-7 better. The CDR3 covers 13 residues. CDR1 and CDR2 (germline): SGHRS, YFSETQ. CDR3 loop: CASMGHNSYEQYF. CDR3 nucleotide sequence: TGCGCCAGCATGGGGCACAACTCCTACGAGCAGTACTTC.

Here the CDR3 reads CASSDARANTIYF. The CDR3 DNA is TGTGCCAGCAGTGATGCCAGGGCAAACACCATATATTTT. The chain couples TRBV2 to TRBJ1-3; D is possibly TRBD1 (5 bases). Germline CDR1 reads SNHLY; CDR2 reads FYNNEI. Trimming took off 3 bases at V and 6 bases at J, with 9 bases between the two ends. The CDR3 runs 13 residues.

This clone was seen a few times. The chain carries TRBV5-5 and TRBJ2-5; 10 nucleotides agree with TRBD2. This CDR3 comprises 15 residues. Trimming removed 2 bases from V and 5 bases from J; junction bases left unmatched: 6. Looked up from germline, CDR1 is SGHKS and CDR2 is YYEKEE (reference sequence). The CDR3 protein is CASSLTSGNGETQYF. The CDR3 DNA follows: TGTGCCAGCAGCTTAACTAGCGGGAATGGGGAGACCCAGTACTTC.

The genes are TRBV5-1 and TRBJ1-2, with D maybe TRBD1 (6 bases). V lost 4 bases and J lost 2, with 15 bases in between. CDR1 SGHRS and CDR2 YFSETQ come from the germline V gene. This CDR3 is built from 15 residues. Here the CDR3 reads CASSPSLQGNYGYTF. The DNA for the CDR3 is TGCGCCAGCAGCCCCAGTCTACAGGGCAACTATGGCTACACCTTC.

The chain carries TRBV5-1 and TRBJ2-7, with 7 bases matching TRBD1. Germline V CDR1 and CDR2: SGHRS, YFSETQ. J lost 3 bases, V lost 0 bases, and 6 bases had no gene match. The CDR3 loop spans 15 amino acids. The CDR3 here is CASSLAAGGNYEQYF. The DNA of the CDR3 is TGCGCCAGCAGCTTGGCAGCAGGGGGAAACTACGAGCAGTACTTC.

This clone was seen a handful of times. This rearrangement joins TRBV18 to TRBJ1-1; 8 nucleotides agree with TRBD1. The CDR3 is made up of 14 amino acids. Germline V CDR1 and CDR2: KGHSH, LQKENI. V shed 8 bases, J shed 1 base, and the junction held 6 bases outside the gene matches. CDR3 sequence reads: CASLPGTGNTEAFF. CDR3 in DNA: TGTGCCAGCCTTCCCGGGACAGGGAACACTGAAGCTTTCTTT. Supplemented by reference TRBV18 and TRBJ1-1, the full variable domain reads NAGVMQNPRHLVRRRGQEARLRCSPMKGHSHVYWYRQLPEEGLKFMVYLQKENIIDESGMPKERFSAEFPKEGPSILRIQQVVRGDSAAYFCASLPGTGNTEAFFGQGTRLTVV.

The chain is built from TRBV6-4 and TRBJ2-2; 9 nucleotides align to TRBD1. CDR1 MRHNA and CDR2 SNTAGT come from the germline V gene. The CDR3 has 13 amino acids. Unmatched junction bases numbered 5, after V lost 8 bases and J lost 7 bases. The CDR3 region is CASRDRVYGELFF. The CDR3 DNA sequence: TGTGCCAGCCGGGACAGGGTGTACGGGGAGCTGTTTTTT.

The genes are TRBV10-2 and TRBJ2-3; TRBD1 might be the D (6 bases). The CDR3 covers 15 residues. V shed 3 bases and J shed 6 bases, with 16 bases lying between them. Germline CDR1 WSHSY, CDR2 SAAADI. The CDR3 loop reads CASSETGQGIDTQYF. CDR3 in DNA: TGCGCCAGCAGTGAAACCGGGCAGGGGATTGATACGCAGTATTTT.

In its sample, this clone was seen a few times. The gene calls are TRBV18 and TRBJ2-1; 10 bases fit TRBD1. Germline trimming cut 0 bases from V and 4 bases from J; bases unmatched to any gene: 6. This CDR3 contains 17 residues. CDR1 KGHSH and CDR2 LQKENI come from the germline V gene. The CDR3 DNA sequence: TGTGCCAGCTCACCACCGTATGACAGGGGGCCGTACAATGAGCAGTTCTTC. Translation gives CASSPPYDRGPYNEQFF.

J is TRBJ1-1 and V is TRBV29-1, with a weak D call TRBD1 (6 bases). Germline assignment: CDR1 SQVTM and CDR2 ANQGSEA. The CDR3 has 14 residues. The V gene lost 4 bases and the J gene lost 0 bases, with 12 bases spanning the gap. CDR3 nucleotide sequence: TGCAGCGTTGGGGAGGGGACAATGAACACTGAAGCTTTCTTT. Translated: CSVGEGTMNTEAFF.

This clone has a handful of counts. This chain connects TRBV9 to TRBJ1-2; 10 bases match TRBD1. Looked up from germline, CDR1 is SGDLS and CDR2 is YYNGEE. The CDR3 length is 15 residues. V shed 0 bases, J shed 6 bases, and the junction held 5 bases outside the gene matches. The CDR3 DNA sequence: TGTGCCAGCAGCGTAGCAGCCGGGACAGGGGATGGCTACACCTTC. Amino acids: CASSVAAGTGDGYTF. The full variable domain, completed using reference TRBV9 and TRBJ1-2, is DSGVTQTPKHLITATGQRVTLRCSPRSGDLSVYWYQQSLDQGLQFLIQYYNGEERAKGNILERFSAQQFPDLHSELNLSSLELGDSALYFCASSVAAGTGDGYTFGSGTRLTVV.

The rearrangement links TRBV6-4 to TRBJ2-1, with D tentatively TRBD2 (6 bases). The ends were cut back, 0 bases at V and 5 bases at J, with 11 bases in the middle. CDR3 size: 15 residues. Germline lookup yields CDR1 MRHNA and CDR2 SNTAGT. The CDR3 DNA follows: TGTGCCAGCAGTGACTCTGGCGGGATTCACAATGAGCAGTTCTTC. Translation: CASSDSGGIHNEQFF.

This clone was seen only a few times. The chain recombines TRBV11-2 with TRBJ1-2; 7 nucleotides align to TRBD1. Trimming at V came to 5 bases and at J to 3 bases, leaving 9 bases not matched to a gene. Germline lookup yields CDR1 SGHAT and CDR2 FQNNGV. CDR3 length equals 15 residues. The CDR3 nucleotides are TGTGCCAGCAGCCGGGACAGCACGTCGGACTATGGCTACACCTTC. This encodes CASSRDSTSDYGYTF.

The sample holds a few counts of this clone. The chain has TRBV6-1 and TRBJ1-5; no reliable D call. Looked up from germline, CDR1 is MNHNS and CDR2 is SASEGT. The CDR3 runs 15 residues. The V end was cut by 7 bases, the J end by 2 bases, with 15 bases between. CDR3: CASTKEVVRNQPQHF. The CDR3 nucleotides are TGTGCCAGCACGAAGGAGGTAGTGCGCAATCAGCCCCAGCATTTT.

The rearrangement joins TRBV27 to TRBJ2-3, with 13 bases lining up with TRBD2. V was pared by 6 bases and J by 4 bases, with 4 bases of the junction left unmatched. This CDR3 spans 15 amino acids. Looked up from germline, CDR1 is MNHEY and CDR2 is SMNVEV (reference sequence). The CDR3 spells CASSLGLAGPDTQYF. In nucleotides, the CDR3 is TGTGCCAGCAGCCTGGGACTAGCGGGACCAGATACGCAGTATTTT.

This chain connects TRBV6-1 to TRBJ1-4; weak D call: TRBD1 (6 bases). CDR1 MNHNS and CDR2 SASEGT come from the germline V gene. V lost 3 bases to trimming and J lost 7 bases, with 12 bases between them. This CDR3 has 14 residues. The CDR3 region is CASSEGASVEKLFF. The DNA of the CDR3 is TGTGCCAGCAGTGAGGGGGCGAGTGTTGAAAAACTGTTTTTT.

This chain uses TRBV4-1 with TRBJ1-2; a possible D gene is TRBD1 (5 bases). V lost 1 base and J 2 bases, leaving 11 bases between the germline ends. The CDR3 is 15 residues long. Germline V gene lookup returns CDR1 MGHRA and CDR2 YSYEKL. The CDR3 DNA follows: TGCGCCAGCAGCCAAGGGGAGGGGCTGAACTATGGCTACACCTTC. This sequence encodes CASSQGEGLNYGYTF.

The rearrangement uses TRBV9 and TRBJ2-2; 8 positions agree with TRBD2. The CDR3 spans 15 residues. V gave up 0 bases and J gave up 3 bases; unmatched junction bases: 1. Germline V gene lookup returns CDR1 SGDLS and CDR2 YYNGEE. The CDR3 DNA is TGTGCCAGCAGCGTAGCGGGGGGGGACACCGGGGAGCTGTTTTTT. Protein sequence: CASSVAGGDTGELFF. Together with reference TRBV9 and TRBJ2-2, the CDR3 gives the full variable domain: DSGVTQTPKHLITATGQRVTLRCSPRSGDLSVYWYQQSLDQGLQFLIQYYNGEERAKGNILERFSAQQFPDLHSELNLSSLELGDSALYFCASSVAGGDTGELFFGEGSRLTVL.

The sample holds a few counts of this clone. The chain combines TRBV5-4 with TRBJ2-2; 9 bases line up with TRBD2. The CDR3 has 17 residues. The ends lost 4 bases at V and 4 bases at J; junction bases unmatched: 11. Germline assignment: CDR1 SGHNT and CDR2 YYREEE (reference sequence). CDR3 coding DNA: TGTGCCAGCAGCCCAAACCTAGCGGGACCGCTCACCGGGGAGCTGTTTTTT. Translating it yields CASSPNLAGPLTGELFF.

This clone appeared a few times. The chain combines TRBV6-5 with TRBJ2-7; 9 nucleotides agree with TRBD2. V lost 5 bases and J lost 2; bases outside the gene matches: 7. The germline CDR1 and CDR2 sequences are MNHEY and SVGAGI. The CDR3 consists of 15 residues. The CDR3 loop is CASSPLTSGAYEQYF. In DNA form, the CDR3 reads TGTGCCAGCAGTCCCTTGACTAGCGGAGCCTACGAGCAGTACTTC.

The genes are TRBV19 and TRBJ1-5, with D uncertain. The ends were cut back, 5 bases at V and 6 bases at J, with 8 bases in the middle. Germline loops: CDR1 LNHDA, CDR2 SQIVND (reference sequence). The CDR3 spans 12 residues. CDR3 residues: CASSGSGQPQHF. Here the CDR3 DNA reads TGTGCCAGTAGTGGCAGTGGTCAGCCCCAGCATTTT. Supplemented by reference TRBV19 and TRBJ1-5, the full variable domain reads DGGITQSPKYLFRKEGQNVTLSCEQNLNHDAMYWYRQDPGQGLRLIYYSQIVNDFQKGDIAEGYSVSREKKESFPLTVTSAQKNPTAFYLCASSGSGQPQHFGDGTRLSIL.

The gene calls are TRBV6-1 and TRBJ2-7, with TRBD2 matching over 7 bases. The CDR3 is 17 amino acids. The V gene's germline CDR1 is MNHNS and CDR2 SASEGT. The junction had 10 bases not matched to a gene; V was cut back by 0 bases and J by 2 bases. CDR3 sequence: CASSEAGRGRGTYEQYF. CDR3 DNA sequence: TGTGCCAGCAGTGAAGCAGGAAGAGGGAGGGGAACCTACGAGCAGTACTTC.

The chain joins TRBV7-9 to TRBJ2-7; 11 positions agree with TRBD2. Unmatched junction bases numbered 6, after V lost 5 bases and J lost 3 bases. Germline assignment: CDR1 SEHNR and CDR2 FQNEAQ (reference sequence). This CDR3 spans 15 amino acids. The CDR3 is CASSARLAGYYEQYF. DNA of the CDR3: TGTGCCAGCAGCGCACGACTAGCGGGGTACTACGAGCAGTACTTC. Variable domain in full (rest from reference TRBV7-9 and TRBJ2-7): DTGVSQNPRHKITKRGQNVTFRCDPISEHNRLYWYRQTLGQGPEFLTYFQNEAQLEKSRLLSDRFSAERPKGSFSTLEIQRTEQGDSAMYLCASSARLAGYYEQYFGPGTRLTVT.

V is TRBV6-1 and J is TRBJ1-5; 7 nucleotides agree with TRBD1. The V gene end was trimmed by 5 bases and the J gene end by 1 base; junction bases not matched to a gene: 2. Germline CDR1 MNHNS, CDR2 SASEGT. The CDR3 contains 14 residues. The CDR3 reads CASSRGQSNQPQHF. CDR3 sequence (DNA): TGTGCCAGCAGTAGGGGACAGAGCAATCAGCCCCAGCATTTT.